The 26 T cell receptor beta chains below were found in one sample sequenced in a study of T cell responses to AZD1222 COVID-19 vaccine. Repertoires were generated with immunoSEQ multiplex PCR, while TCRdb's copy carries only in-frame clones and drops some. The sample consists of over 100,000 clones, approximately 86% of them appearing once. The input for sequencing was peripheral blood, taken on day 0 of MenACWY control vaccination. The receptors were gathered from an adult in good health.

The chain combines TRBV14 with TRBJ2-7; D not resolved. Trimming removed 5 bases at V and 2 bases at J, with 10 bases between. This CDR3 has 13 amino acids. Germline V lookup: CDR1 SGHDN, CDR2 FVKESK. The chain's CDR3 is CASSVGFTYEQYF. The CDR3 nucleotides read TGTGCCAGCAGCGTCGGCTTCACCTACGAGCAGTACTTC.

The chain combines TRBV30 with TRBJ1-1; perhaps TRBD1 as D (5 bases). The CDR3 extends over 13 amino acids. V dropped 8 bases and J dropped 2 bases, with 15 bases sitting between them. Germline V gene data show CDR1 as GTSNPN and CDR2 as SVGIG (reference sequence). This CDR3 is CAGDRGTNTEAFF. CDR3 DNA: TGTGCCGGGGATCGGGGGACCAACACTGAAGCTTTCTTT.

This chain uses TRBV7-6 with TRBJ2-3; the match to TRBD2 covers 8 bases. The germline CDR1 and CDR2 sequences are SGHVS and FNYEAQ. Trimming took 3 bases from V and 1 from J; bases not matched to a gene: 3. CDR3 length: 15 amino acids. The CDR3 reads CASSFSGGRTDTQYF. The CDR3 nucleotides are TGTGCCAGCAGCTTCAGCGGGGGCCGCACAGATACGCAGTATTTT.

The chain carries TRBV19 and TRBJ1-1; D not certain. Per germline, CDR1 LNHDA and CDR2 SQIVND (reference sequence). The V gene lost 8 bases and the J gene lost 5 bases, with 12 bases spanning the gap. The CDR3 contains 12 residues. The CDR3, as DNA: TGTGCCAGTTGGTCCTCGGGGACTGAAGCTTTCTTT. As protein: CASWSSGTEAFF.

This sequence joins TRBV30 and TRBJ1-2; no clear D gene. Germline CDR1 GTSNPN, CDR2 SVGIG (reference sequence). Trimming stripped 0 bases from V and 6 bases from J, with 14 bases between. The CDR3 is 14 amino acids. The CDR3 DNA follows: TGTGCCTGGAGTGTAAGGTATGATGGGGATGGCTACACCTTC. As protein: CAWSVRYDGDGYTF.

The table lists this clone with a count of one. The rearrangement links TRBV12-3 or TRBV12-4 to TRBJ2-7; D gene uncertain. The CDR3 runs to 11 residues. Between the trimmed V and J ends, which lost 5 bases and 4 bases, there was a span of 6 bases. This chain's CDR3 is CASSLGYEQYF. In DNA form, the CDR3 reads TGTGCCAGCAGTCTTGGGTACGAGCAGTACTTC.

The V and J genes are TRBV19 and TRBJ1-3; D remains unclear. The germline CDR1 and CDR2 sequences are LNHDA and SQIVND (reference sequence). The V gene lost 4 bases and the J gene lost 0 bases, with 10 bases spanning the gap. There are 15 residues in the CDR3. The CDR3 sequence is CASSKPGRSGNTIYF. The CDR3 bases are TGTGCCAGTAGTAAGCCCGGACGCTCTGGAAACACCATATATTTT. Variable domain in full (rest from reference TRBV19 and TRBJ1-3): DGGITQSPKYLFRKEGQNVTLSCEQNLNHDAMYWYRQDPGQGLRLIYYSQIVNDFQKGDIAEGYSVSREKKESFPLTVTSAQKNPTAFYLCASSKPGRSGNTIYFGEGSWLTVV.

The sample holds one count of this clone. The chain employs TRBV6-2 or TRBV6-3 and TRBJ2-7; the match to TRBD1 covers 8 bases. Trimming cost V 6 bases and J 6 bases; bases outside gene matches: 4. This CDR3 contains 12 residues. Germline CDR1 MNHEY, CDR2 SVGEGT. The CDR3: CASSRTGPEQYF. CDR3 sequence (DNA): TGTGCCAGCAGCCGGACAGGGCCCGAGCAGTACTTC.

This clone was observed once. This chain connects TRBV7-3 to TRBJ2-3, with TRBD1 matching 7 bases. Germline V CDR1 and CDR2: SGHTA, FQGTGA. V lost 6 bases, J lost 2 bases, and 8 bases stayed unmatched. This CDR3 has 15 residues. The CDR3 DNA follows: TGTGCCAGCAGGGATCCGGGACAGACCACAGATACGCAGTATTTT. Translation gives CASRDPGQTTDTQYF.

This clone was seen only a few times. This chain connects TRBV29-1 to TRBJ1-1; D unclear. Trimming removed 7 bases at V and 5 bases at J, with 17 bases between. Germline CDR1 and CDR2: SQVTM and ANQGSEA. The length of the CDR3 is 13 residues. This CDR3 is CSAADGFRTEAFF. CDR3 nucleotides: TGCAGCGCCGCGGACGGTTTCAGGACTGAAGCTTTCTTT. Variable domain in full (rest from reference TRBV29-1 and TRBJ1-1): SAVISQKPSRDICQRGTSLTIQCQVDSQVTMMFWYRQQPGQSLTLIATANQGSEATYESGFVIDKFPISRPNLTFSTLTVSNMSPEDSSIYLCSAADGFRTEAFFGQGTRLTVV.

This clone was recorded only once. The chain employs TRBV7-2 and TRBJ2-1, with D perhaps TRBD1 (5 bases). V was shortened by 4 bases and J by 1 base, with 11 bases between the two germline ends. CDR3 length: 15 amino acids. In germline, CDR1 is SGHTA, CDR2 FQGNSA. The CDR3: CASSSAGLSYNEQFF. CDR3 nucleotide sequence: TGTGCCAGCAGCTCCGCAGGGCTGTCCTACAATGAGCAGTTCTTC.

The CDR3 protein is CASRGLLGPYF. DNA of the CDR3: TGTGCCTCCCGGGGGCTTTTGGGGCCGTACTTC. The chain joins TRBV28 to TRBJ2-7; either TRBD1 or TRBD2 may supply D (6 bases each). The CDR3 is made up of 11 amino acids. V shed 11 bases and J shed 12 bases, with 20 bases lying between them. Germline V gene lookup returns CDR1 MDHEN and CDR2 SYDVKM.

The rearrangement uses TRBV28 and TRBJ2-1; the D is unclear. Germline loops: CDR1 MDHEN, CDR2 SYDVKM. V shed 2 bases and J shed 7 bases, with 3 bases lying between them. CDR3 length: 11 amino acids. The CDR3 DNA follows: TGTGCCAGCAGTTTAAGGAATGAGCAGTTCTTC. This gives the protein CASSLRNEQFF.

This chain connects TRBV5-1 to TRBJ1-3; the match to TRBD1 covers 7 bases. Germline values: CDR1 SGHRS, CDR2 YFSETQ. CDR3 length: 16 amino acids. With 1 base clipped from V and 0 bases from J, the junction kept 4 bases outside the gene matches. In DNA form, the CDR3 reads TGCGCCAGCAGCTTGTTTCAGGGGGGCTCTGGAAACACCATATATTTT. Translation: CASSLFQGGSGNTIYF.

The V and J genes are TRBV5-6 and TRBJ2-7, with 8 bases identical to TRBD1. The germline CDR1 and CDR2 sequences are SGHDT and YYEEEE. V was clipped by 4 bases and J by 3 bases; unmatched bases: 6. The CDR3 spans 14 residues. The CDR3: CASSAITGGYEQYF. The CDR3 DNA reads TGTGCCAGCAGCGCCATCACAGGGGGCTACGAGCAGTACTTC.

The CDR3 protein is CATSDSGTLSSYNEQFF. The DNA of the CDR3 is TGTGCCACCAGTGATTCAGGGACCCTGAGCTCCTACAATGAGCAGTTCTTC. The chain has TRBV24-1 and TRBJ2-1; D could derive from TRBD1 or TRBD2 (5 bases each). This CDR3 has 17 amino acids. The germline V gene has CDR1 KGHDR and CDR2 SFDVKD. V shed 2 bases and J shed 0 bases, with 13 bases lying between them.

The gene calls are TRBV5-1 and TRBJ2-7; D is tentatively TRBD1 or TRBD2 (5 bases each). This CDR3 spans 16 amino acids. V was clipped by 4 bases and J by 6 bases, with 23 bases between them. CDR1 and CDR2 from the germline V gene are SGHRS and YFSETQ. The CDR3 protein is CASSPPAGTATGEQYF. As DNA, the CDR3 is TGCGCCAGCAGCCCACCTGCCGGGACGGCTACCGGCGAGCAGTACTTC. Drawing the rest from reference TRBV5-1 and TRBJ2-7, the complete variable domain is KAGVTQTPRYLIKTRGQQVTLSCSPISGHRSVSWYQQTPGQGLQFLFEYFSETQRNKGNFPGRFSGRQFSNSRSEMNVSTLELGDSALYLCASSPPAGTATGEQYFGPGTRLTVT.

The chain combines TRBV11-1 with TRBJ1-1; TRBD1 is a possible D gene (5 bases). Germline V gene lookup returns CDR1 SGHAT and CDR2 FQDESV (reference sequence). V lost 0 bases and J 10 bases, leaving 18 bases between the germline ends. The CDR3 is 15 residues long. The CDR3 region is CASSLAEGTALRAFF. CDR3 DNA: TGTGCCAGCAGCTTAGCGGAAGGGACGGCCCTGAGAGCTTTCTTT. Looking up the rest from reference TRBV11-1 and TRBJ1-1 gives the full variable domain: EAEVAQSPRYKITEKSQAVAFWCDPISGHATLYWYRQILGQGPELLVQFQDESVVDDSQLPKDRFSAERLKGVDSTLKIQPAELGDSAMYLCASSLAEGTALRAFFGQGTRLTVV.

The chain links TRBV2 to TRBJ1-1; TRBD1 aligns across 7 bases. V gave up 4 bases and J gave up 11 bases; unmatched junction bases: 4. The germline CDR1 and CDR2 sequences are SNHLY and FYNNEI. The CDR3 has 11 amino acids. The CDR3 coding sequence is TGTGCCAGCAGTGCCGACAGGGACGCTTTCTTT. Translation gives CASSADRDAFF.

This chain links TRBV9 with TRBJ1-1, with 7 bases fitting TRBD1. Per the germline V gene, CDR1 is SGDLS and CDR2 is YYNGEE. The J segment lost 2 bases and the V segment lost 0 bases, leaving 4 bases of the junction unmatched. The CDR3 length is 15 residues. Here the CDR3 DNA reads TGTGCCAGCAGCGTAGTGGGACAGATTAACACTGAAGCTTTCTTT. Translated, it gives CASSVVGQINTEAFF.

The CDR3 loop reads CASSQVQGGTEAFF. In DNA form, the CDR3 reads TGTGCCAGCAGCCAAGTACAAGGGGGCACTGAAGCTTTCTTT. The genes are TRBV3-1 (or the pseudogene TRBV3-2) and TRBJ1-1, with D maybe TRBD1 (6 bases). The V gene lost 1 base and the J gene lost 4 bases, with 10 bases spanning the gap. The CDR3 length is 14 residues. Per germline, CDR1 LGHDT and CDR2 YNNKEL (reference sequence).

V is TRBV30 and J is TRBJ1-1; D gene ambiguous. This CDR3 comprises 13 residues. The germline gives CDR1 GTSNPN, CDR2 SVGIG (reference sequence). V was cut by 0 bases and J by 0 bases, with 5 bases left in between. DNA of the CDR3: TGTGCCTGGAGTGTCACCTTGAACACTGAAGCTTTCTTT. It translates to CAWSVTLNTEAFF.

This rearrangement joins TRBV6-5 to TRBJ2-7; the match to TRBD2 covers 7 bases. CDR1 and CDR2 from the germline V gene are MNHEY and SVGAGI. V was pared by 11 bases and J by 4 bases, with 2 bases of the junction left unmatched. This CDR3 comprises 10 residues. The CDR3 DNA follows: TGTGCCGGGGGGGGATACGAGCAGTACTTC. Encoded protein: CAGGGYEQYF.

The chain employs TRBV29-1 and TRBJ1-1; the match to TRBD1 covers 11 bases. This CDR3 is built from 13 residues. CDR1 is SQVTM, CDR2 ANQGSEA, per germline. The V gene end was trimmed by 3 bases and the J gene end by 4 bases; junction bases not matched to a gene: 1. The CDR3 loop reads CSVDGTGGTEAFF. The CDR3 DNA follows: TGCAGCGTTGATGGGACAGGGGGCACTGAAGCTTTCTTT.

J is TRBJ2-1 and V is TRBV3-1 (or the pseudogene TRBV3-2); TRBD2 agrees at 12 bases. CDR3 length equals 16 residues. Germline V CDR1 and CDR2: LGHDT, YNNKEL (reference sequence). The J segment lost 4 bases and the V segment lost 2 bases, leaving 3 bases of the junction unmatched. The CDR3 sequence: CASSQSSGGAYNEQFF. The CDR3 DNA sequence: TGTGCCAGCAGCCAATCTAGCGGGGGGGCATACAATGAGCAGTTCTTC.

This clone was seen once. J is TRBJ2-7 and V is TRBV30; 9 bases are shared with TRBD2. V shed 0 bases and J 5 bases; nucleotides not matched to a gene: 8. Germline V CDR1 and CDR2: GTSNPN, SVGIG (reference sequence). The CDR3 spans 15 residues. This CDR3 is CAWSVWGGRAHEQYF. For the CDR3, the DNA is TGTGCCTGGAGTGTTTGGGGCGGGAGGGCACACGAGCAGTACTTC.